Presented here are 19 T cell receptor beta chains from one specimen sequenced in a study. One entry per CDR3 protein, called by TCRdb with MiXCR from the RT-PCR reads. The sample lists fewer than 800,000 distinct CDR3 sequences, approximately 14% occurring once. Source material: memory CD4+ T cells from blood. The receptors here all came from a female donor in good health, serving as a healthy control.

This clonotype showed up many times. The genes are TRBV7-9 and TRBJ2-1; D may be TRBD1 (6 bases). Germline V gene lookup returns CDR1 SEHNR and CDR2 FQNEAQ (reference sequence). The ends were cut back, 1 base at V and 9 bases at J, with 13 bases in the middle. CDR3 length: 14 residues. The CDR3 reads CASSLDTGQGEQFF. The CDR3 region has the DNA TGTGCCAGCAGCTTAGATACAGGGCAAGGTGAGCAGTTCTTC. The complete variable domain, with remaining parts taken from reference TRBV7-9 and TRBJ2-1, reads DTGVSQNPRHKITKRGQNVTFRCDPISEHNRLYWYRQTLGQGPEFLTYFQNEAQLEKSRLLSDRFSAERPKGSFSTLEIQRTEQGDSAMYLCASSLDTGQGEQFFGPGTRLTVL.

This clonotype has more than one count but fewer than ten. At one boundary the junction diverges from the germline segment, which might be a read error. The rearrangement joins TRBV7-7 to TRBJ2-5, with a tentative D call TRBD1 (5 bases). CDR1 and CDR2 from the germline V gene are SSHAT and FNYEAQ (reference sequence). The CDR3 covers 15 residues. CDR3 residues: CASSSRTLMGETQYF. The CDR3 nucleotides read TGTGCTAGCAGCTCGCGGACATTAATGGGGGAGACCCAGTACTTC. The full variable domain, its missing parts supplied by reference TRBV7-7 and TRBJ2-5, is GAGVSQSPRYKVTKRGQDVTLRCDPISSHATLYWYQQALGQGPEFLTYFNYEAQPDKSGLPSDRFSAERPEGSISTLTIQRTEQRDSAMYRCASSSRTLMGETQYFGPGTRLLVL.

The chain couples TRBV28 to TRBJ1-2; no definite D call. Germline CDR1 MDHEN, CDR2 SYDVKM. The CDR3 consists of 12 residues. Trimming stripped 7 bases from V and 4 bases from J, with 10 bases between. CDR3 protein: CASNYRSYGYTF. CDR3 bases: TGTGCCAGCAACTACAGAAGCTATGGCTACACCTTC.

This chain links TRBV7-9 with TRBJ2-7; D gene ambiguous. The germline CDR1 and CDR2 sequences are SEHNR and FQNEAQ (reference sequence). The CDR3 sequence is 14 residues long. The V gene lost 3 bases and the J gene lost 9 bases, with 18 bases spanning the gap. The CDR3 spells CASSFTGPMVGQYF. The CDR3 bases are TGTGCCAGCAGCTTCACCGGGCCCATGGTCGGGCAGTACTTC.

This clonotype turned up a few times. V is TRBV5-1 and J is TRBJ2-2, with D hard to call. CDR3 length equals 16 residues. The germline V and J ends were trimmed by 3 bases and 0 bases, with 12 bases remaining between them. Germline V gene sequence: CDR1 SGHRS, CDR2 YFSETQ. The CDR3 is CASSSGLIANTGELFF. The CDR3 bases are TGCGCCAGCAGCTCAGGATTGATCGCGAACACCGGGGAGCTGTTTTTT.

This clonotype was picked up many times. CDR3 nucleotides: TGTGCCAGCAGCCCACGGACTAGCGGGAGTTCAGATACGCAGTATTTT. Its translation is CASSPRTSGSSDTQYF. The chain links TRBV7-6 to TRBJ2-3; 13 nucleotides match TRBD2. CDR1 and CDR2 from the germline V gene are SGHVS and FNYEAQ. This CDR3 is built from 16 residues. The ends lost 5 bases at V and 4 bases at J; junction bases unmatched: 6.

This clonotype has at least ten counts. V usage is TRBV7-3 and J usage is TRBJ2-3; no clear D. The V gene's germline CDR1 is SGHTA and CDR2 FQGTGA. Trimming removed 0 bases at V and 2 bases at J, with 9 bases between. The CDR3 runs to 15 residues. In nucleotides, the CDR3 is TGTGCCAGCAGCTTAACAGGGTTAAACACAGATACGCAGTATTTT. This codes for CASSLTGLNTDTQYF.

In its sample, this clonotype was seen a few times. The chain uses TRBV7-2 and TRBJ1-2; a possible D gene is TRBD1 (6 bases). Germline V gene lookup returns CDR1 SGHTA and CDR2 FQGNSA. V lost 3 bases and J lost 4, with 15 bases in between. The CDR3 runs 15 residues. DNA of the CDR3: TGTGCCAGCAGCTTGCCGGGGGCGACCCTCTATGGCTACACCTTC. The encoded protein is CASSLPGATLYGYTF.

In this sample, this clonotype turned up a few times. The V call is TRBV24-1, the J call TRBJ2-2; 7 bases agree with TRBD2. Trimming took 7 bases from V and 6 from J; bases not matched to a gene: 13. The CDR3 has 16 amino acids. Germline CDR1 is KGHDR and CDR2 is SFDVKD. DNA for the CDR3: TGTGCCACCAGCCGGGGGGATCGCGGGAGATCCGGGGAGCTGTTTTTT. It yields the protein CATSRGDRGRSGELFF.

V is TRBV7-3 and J is TRBJ2-1; tentatively, D is TRBD1 (6 bases). The CDR3 extends over 15 amino acids. The germline V gene has CDR1 SGHTA and CDR2 FQGTGA. Trimming pared 5 bases from V and 4 bases from J, leaving 15 bases between. CDR3 DNA sequence: TGTGCCAGCAGCATAGACCTGCAGGGGTACAATGAGCAGTTCTTC. Translated: CASSIDLQGYNEQFF.

Only a few counts were recorded for this clonotype. The rearrangement uses TRBV6-5 and TRBJ2-3, with a tentative D call TRBD2 (5 bases). Germline V gene sequence: CDR1 MNHEY, CDR2 SVGAGI. The CDR3 is 15 residues long. The germline V and J ends were trimmed by 6 bases and 1 base, with 14 bases remaining between them. The CDR3 nucleotides are TGTGCCAGCAGGACTACTCCAGTCGGCACAGATACGCAGTATTTT. Protein sequence: CASRTTPVGTDTQYF.

The chain employs TRBV3-1 and TRBJ2-7, with 8 bases identical to TRBD1. CDR1 and CDR2 (germline): LGHDT, YNNKEL (reference sequence). The CDR3 loop spans 16 amino acids. With V trimmed by 1 base and J by 4 bases, 9 bases remained unmatched. The CDR3 bases are TGTGCCAGCAGCCAAGTTGGGACAGGCAAGGGATACGAGCAGTACTTC. It encodes CASSQVGTGKGYEQYF.

This clonotype was found many times. CDR3 residues: CASSLGTGELFF. The CDR3 nucleotides read TGTGCCAGCAGCTTAGGGACCGGGGAGCTGTTTTTT. The chain joins TRBV11-2 to TRBJ2-2, with unresolved D. CDR3 length: 12 amino acids. Germline V lookup: CDR1 SGHAT, CDR2 FQNNGV. The V gene lost 1 base and the J gene lost 5 bases, with 2 bases spanning the gap.

In its sample, this clonotype was seen a few times. The chain carries TRBV5-8 and TRBJ2-7, with TRBD1 identical over 9 bases. V dropped 3 bases and J dropped 5; count of bases not matched to a gene: 9. The CDR3 has 15 amino acids. The V gene's germline CDR1 is SGHTS and CDR2 YDEGEE. Here the CDR3 DNA reads TGTGCCAGCAGCTGGGCGGGACAGGGCCTGGACGAGCAGTACTTC. It specifies CASSWAGQGLDEQYF.

J is TRBJ1-2 and V is TRBV7-2; D is unclear. CDR1 is SGHTA and CDR2 is FQGNSA in the germline V gene. CDR3 length equals 11 residues. Trimming took off 5 bases at V and 10 bases at J, with 11 bases between the two ends. CDR3 loop: CASSRFVDYTF. The CDR3 DNA follows: TGTGCCAGCAGCCGGTTCGTTGACTACACCTTC.

In this sample, this clonotype turned up a few times. The chain combines TRBV7-6 with TRBJ1-4; TRBD1 might be the D (5 bases). There are 13 residues in the CDR3. Germline CDR1 is SGHVS and CDR2 is FNYEAQ. The ends were cut back, 7 bases at V and 0 bases at J, with 6 bases in the middle. DNA of the CDR3: TGTGCCAGCAAGGGGACAACTAATGAAAAACTGTTTTTT. It translates to CASKGTTNEKLFF.

This chain links TRBV28 with TRBJ2-5; no reliable D call. The length of the CDR3 is 15 residues. Looked up from germline, CDR1 is MDHEN and CDR2 is SYDVKM. V lost 6 bases and J lost 5, with 19 bases in between. The CDR3 region has the DNA TGTGCCAGCAGCCTTCGACTGGGAATAAGTGAGACCCAGTACTTC. Its translation: CASSLRLGISETQYF.

This chain uses TRBV6-6 with TRBJ2-7, with D perhaps matching TRBD2 (5 bases). The CDR3 spans 14 residues. The V gene lost 2 bases and the J gene lost 4 bases, with 12 bases spanning the gap. Germline V lookup: CDR1 MNHNY, CDR2 SVGAGI (reference sequence). The CDR3 region is CASSYPGRGYEQYF. Here the CDR3 DNA reads TGTGCCAGCAGTTACCCCGGCCGGGGTTACGAGCAGTACTTC.

In this sample, this clonotype turned up a few times. The rearrangement joins TRBV5-1 to TRBJ2-4; possibly TRBD2 for D (5 bases). The CDR3 totals 19 residues. Germline assignment: CDR1 SGHRS and CDR2 YFSETQ. With 4 bases removed from V and 1 base from J, the gap between germline ends came to 24 bases. CDR3 region: CASSTGAAYGNVAKNIQYF. The CDR3 DNA is TGCGCCAGCAGCACCGGAGCGGCGTACGGAAATGTGGCCAAAAACATTCAGTACTTC.